The 5 T cell receptor beta chains below all came from one sample that was sequenced in a study of CD8 T cells in ankylosing spondylitis (TCRdb year 2017). Library construction relied on 5' RACE. TCRdb names Illumina HiSeq 2500 as the instrument used. Clones were called with MiXCR by TCRdb after fastp trimmed the public reads at Q25, and only in-frame beta chains were retained. Rows with one shared CDR3 protein collapse into an entry with the most common genes and DNA. The sample data list approximately 150,000 distinct CDR3 sequences, and about 32% of these were observed just once. The ten largest make up 6% of the sample. Sequencing was performed on synovial fluid, either unsorted or a sorted T cell fraction (not recorded which). All receptors derive from a male donor with ankylosing spondylitis.

The rearrangement joins TRBV20-1 to TRBJ2-5, with 10 bases matching TRBD2. Germline assignment: CDR1 DFQATT and CDR2 SNEGSKA (reference sequence). V lost 6 bases and J lost 4; bases outside the gene matches: 14. This CDR3 comprises 16 residues. The CDR3 reads CSANRGQAGGPETQYF. CDR3 DNA sequence: TGCAGTGCCAATCGGGGACAAGCGGGGGGGCCAGAGACCCAGTACTTC.

This clonotype was detected only a few times. The chain uses TRBV7-9 and TRBJ2-2, with unresolved D. The germline V gene encodes CDR1 SEHNR and CDR2 FQNEAQ (reference sequence). V shed 7 bases and J shed 2 bases, with 11 bases lying between them. The CDR3 runs 14 residues. The CDR3, as DNA: TGTGCCAGCACCTCCCCACTTAACACCGGGGAGCTGTTTTTT. Translation: CASTSPLNTGELFF.

The chain uses TRBV24-1 and TRBJ2-3, with D uncertain. The CDR3 spans 15 residues. The V and J ends lost 3 bases and 0 bases respectively, with 9 bases between them. CDR1 is KGHDR and CDR2 is SFDVKD in the germline V gene. CDR3 loop: CATSDLGFSTDTQYF. The DNA of the CDR3 is TGTGCCACCAGTGATCTCGGATTTAGCACAGATACGCAGTATTTT.

The V and J genes are TRBV6-1 and TRBJ1-6; D is possibly TRBD1 (6 bases). There are 19 residues in the CDR3. V lost 6 bases, J lost 5 bases, and 26 bases lay in between. Germline loops: CDR1 MNHNS, CDR2 SASEGT. CDR3 sequence reads: CASSLLPLQGGADNSPLHF. CDR3 nucleotides: TGTGCCAGCAGCCTCCTCCCGCTACAGGGAGGAGCGGATAATTCACCCCTCCACTTT.

The chain combines TRBV30 with TRBJ1-1, with no clear D. Looked up from germline, CDR1 is GTSNPN and CDR2 is SVGIG (reference sequence). Trimming removed 5 bases from V and 0 bases from J, with 10 bases in between. The CDR3 extends over 13 amino acids. CDR3 protein: CAWASRVNTEAFF. As DNA, the CDR3 is TGTGCCTGGGCTAGCAGAGTGAACACTGAAGCTTTCTTT. Filled out from reference TRBV30 and TRBJ1-1, the complete variable domain reads SQTIHQWPATLVQPVGSPLSLECTVEGTSNPNLYWYRQAAGRGLQLLFYSVGIGQISSEVPQNLSASRPQDRQFILSSKKLLLSDSGFYLCAWASRVNTEAFFGQGTRLTVV.